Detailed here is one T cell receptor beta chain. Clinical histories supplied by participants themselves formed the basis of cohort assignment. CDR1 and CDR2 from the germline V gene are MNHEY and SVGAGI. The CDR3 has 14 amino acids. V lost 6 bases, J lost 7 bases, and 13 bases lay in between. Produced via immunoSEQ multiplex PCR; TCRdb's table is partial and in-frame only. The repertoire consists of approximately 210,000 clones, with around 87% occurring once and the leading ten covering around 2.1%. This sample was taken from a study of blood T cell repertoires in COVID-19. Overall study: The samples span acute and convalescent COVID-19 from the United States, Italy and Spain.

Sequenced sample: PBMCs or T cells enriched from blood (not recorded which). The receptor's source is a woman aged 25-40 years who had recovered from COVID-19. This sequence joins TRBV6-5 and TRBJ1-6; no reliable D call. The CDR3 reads CASRNSGGNSPLHF. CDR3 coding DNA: TGTGCCAGCAGGAACTCCGGAGGAAATTCACCCCTCCACTTT.